The 26 T cell receptor beta chains below were found in one sample sequenced in a study of blood T cells in healthy people across ages. A second about 6 to 11 cycle PCR used barcoded and J-beta primers. In TCRdb, the 5' RACE reads were re-called with MiXCR into one record per CDR3 protein. The table shows around 2 million distinct CDR3 sequences, with around 40% occurring only once. Specimen: blood. The receptor set was obtained from a human donor in good health.

The chain is built from TRBV9 and TRBJ1-5; tentatively, D is TRBD1 (5 bases). V lost 3 bases, J lost 6 bases, and 13 bases lay in between. Germline-derived CDR1 and CDR2 are SGDLS and YYNGEE. The CDR3 loop spans 14 amino acids. The DNA for the CDR3 is TGTGCCAGCAGCGCCCGGGGGGGATCTCAGCCCCAGCATTTT. Encoded protein: CASSARGGSQPQHF. Looking up the rest from reference TRBV9 and TRBJ1-5 gives the full variable domain: DSGVTQTPKHLITATGQRVTLRCSPRSGDLSVYWYQQSLDQGLQFLIQYYNGEERAKGNILERFSAQQFPDLHSELNLSSLELGDSALYFCASSARGGSQPQHFGDGTRLSIL.

This clonotype was found a few times. The chain combines TRBV29-1 with TRBJ2-5, with TRBD2 as a possible D gene (6 bases). Germline V CDR1 and CDR2: SQVTM, ANQGSEA. There are 14 residues in the CDR3. V was clipped by 6 bases and J by 0 bases, with 14 bases between them. The CDR3 loop reads CSVLTRRDQETQYF. The DNA of the CDR3 is TGCAGCGTCCTGACTAGAAGAGACCAAGAGACCCAGTACTTC.

This clonotype came up many times. This chain joins TRBV2 and TRBJ2-5, with D unclear. The CDR3 loop spans 12 amino acids. Trimming left V 0 bases short and J 4 bases short, with 3 bases between. Germline CDR1 is SNHLY and CDR2 is FYNNEI. CDR3 in amino acids: CASSEAGETQYF. The CDR3 DNA reads TGTGCCAGCAGTGAAGCAGGAGAGACCCAGTACTTC.

This clonotype was picked up a small number of times. The genes are TRBV2 and TRBJ2-1, with TRBD2 as a possible D gene (5 bases). The ends were cut back, 7 bases at V and 10 bases at J, with 20 bases in the middle. Germline V gene lookup returns CDR1 SNHLY and CDR2 FYNNEI. This CDR3 has 14 residues. The CDR3 nucleotides are TGTGCCAGCAAAAAGGTAGACTACTTCTACGAGCAGTTCTTC. Translated: CASKKVDYFYEQFF. Supplemented by reference TRBV2 and TRBJ2-1, the full variable domain reads EPEVTQTPSHQVTQMGQEVILRCVPISNHLYFYWYRQILGQKVEFLVSFYNNEISEKSEIFDDQFSVERPDGSNFTLKIRSTKLEDSAMYFCASKKVDYFYEQFFGPGTRLTVL.

This rearrangement joins TRBV5-1 to TRBJ1-1, with 10 bases fitting TRBD1. This CDR3 region has 15 residues. The germline V gene encodes CDR1 SGHRS and CDR2 YFSETQ. V shed 4 bases and J 4 bases; nucleotides not matched to a gene: 7. In DNA form, the CDR3 reads TGCGCCAGCAGCAGAGACAGGGGGCGAATCACTGAAGCTTTCTTT. It translates to CASSRDRGRITEAFF. The complete variable domain, with remaining parts taken from reference TRBV5-1 and TRBJ1-1, reads KAGVTQTPRYLIKTRGQQVTLSCSPISGHRSVSWYQQTPGQGLQFLFEYFSETQRNKGNFPGRFSGRQFSNSRSEMNVSTLELGDSALYLCASSRDRGRITEAFFGQGTRLTVV.

This clonotype has a handful of counts. Germline is not matched at one junction end, which may reflect a read error. The rearrangement joins TRBV10-3 to TRBJ1-2; a weak D match, TRBD1 (5 bases). Per the germline V gene, CDR1 is ENHRY and CDR2 is SYGVKD. The CDR3 covers 13 residues. The CDR3 region is CAIGEGFLDGYTF. CDR3 bases: TGTGCCATCGGTGAGGGGTTTCTTGATGGCTACACCTTC.

The J gene is TRBJ2-5, the V gene TRBV20-1; 9 positions match TRBD1. The CDR3 consists of 13 residues. Germline V gene sequence: CDR1 DFQATT, CDR2 SNEGSKA (reference sequence). Trimming took 6 bases from V and 5 from J; bases not matched to a gene: 7. The CDR3 bases are TGCAGTGCCAAAACAGGGGGCGCGGAGACCCAGTACTTC. Its protein product is CSAKTGGAETQYF.

The sample holds one count of this clonotype. The rearrangement joins TRBV5-1 to TRBJ2-1; weak D call: TRBD1 (6 bases). The CDR3 is made up of 13 amino acids. Trimming removed 5 bases at V and 3 bases at J, with 9 bases between. The germline gives CDR1 SGHRS, CDR2 YFSETQ. The DNA of the CDR3 is TGCGCCAGCAGGGAGGACAGCTACAATGAGCAGTTCTTC. It encodes CASREDSYNEQFF. Looking up the rest from reference TRBV5-1 and TRBJ2-1 gives the full variable domain: KAGVTQTPRYLIKTRGQQVTLSCSPISGHRSVSWYQQTPGQGLQFLFEYFSETQRNKGNFPGRFSGRQFSNSRSEMNVSTLELGDSALYLCASREDSYNEQFFGPGTRLTVL.

This clonotype showed up just a few times. The chain couples TRBV6-1 to TRBJ1-6; the D gene is possibly TRBD1 (5 bases). The CDR3 is 19 residues long. Germline V lookup: CDR1 MNHNS, CDR2 SASEGT. Trimming pared 5 bases from V and 0 bases from J, leaving 20 bases between. CDR3 nucleotide sequence: TGTGCCAGCAGTCGTATCAATCGGACACCGAGCTCCTATAATTCACCCCTCCACTTT. Translating it yields CASSRINRTPSSYNSPLHF.

CDR3 protein: CASSPGNDGYTF. Here the CDR3 DNA reads TGCGCCAGCAGCCCTGGGAACGATGGCTACACCTTC. The chain combines TRBV4-1 with TRBJ1-2, with D unclear. Germline V gene lookup returns CDR1 MGHRA and CDR2 YSYEKL. There are 12 residues in the CDR3. The V end was cut by 4 bases, the J end by 6 bases, with 9 bases between.

This clonotype appeared a few times. The V call is TRBV15, the J call TRBJ1-2, with D tentatively TRBD1 (6 bases). Trimming cost V 0 bases and J 4 bases, with 9 bases left between them. This CDR3 contains 14 residues. CDR1 LNHNV and CDR2 YYDKDF come from the germline V gene (reference sequence). The CDR3: CATSRDQGSYGYTF. The CDR3 DNA sequence: TGTGCCACCAGCAGAGATCAGGGGTCCTATGGCTACACCTTC.

The rearrangement joins TRBV7-3 to TRBJ2-1; tentatively, D is TRBD2 (5 bases). Trimming pared 5 bases from V and 12 bases from J, leaving 20 bases between. CDR1 SGHTA and CDR2 FQGTGA come from the germline V gene. The CDR3 has 14 amino acids. CDR3 in DNA: TGTGCCAGCAGCCTCTCCCCCGAGGGCCCCGTGCAGTTCTTC. This gives the protein CASSLSPEGPVQFF. Supplemented by reference TRBV7-3 and TRBJ2-1, the full variable domain reads GAGVSQTPSNKVTEKGKYVELRCDPISGHTALYWYRQSLGQGPEFLIYFQGTGAADDSGLPNDRFFAVRPEGSVSTLKIQRTERGDSAVYLCASSLSPEGPVQFFGPGTRLTVL.

The sample holds one count of this clonotype. This may be a read error, as it is one base from a much larger clone. V and J are TRBV29-1 and TRBJ1-1; D remains unclear. This CDR3 comprises 12 residues. CDR1 and CDR2 (germline): SQVTM, ANQGSEA. The CDR3 DNA reads as TGCAGCGTTGTCCGGGCGAACATTGAAGCTTTCTTT. Translating it yields CSVVRANIEAFF.

J is TRBJ2-1 and V is TRBV4-3, with 9 bases matching TRBD1. The V segment lost 0 bases and the J segment 4 bases; nucleotides outside the gene matches: 7. CDR3 length: 17 residues. The germline gives CDR1 LGHNA, CDR2 YSLEER. In DNA form, the CDR3 reads TGCGCCAGCAGCCAAGATGGATTCGGACAGGGGTACAATGAGCAGTTCTTC. Translation: CASSQDGFGQGYNEQFF.

For the CDR3, the DNA is TGCGCCAGCAGCCAAGAGCAGGGGCTCAACTACGAGCAGTACTTC. Its protein product is CASSQEQGLNYEQYF. The gene calls are TRBV4-3 and TRBJ2-7; D might be TRBD1 (6 bases). The CDR3 is 15 residues long. V lost 0 bases and J lost 3, with 12 bases in between. The germline V gene has CDR1 LGHNA and CDR2 YSLEER.

The V call is TRBV7-9, the J call TRBJ1-1; TRBD1 matches at 7 bases. V lost 1 base, J lost 4 bases, and 9 bases stayed unmatched. Germline lookup yields CDR1 SEHNR and CDR2 FQNEAQ (reference sequence). The CDR3 sequence is 16 residues long. The CDR3 is CASSLEITGAVTEAFF. Written as DNA, the CDR3 is TGTGCCAGCAGCTTAGAAATCACAGGGGCAGTCACTGAAGCTTTCTTT.

The CDR3 region has the DNA TGTGCCAGCAGTACCTCAAGGCCCCCTGAAGCTTTCTTT. Encoded protein: CASSTSRPPEAFF. V usage is TRBV6-5 and J usage is TRBJ1-1; D is ambiguous. Germline V gene lookup returns CDR1 MNHEY and CDR2 SVGAGI. There are 13 residues in the CDR3. V was trimmed by 5 bases and J by 6 bases, leaving 13 bases between them.

V usage is TRBV12-3 or TRBV12-4 and J usage is TRBJ2-5, with 11 nucleotides matching TRBD2. The end of the DNA fits TRBJ2-7 better, so the J call may be wrong. The CDR3 extends over 14 amino acids. In nucleotides, the CDR3 is TGTGCCAGCAGCCCAGCCGGGACTAGCGGCGAGCAGTACTTC. This sequence encodes CASSPAGTSGEQYF.

This clonotype was seen a few times. CDR3 DNA: TGTGCCAGCAGCTCGACAGGGGCCTACCATCAGCCCCAGCATTTT. Protein: CASSSTGAYHQPQHF. J is TRBJ1-5 and V is TRBV28; 8 nucleotides line up with TRBD1. Trimming took 6 bases from V and 5 from J; bases not matched to a gene: 9. Per the germline V gene, CDR1 is MDHEN and CDR2 is SYDVKM. The CDR3 totals 15 residues.

The chain combines TRBV6-2 or TRBV6-3 with TRBJ1-2, with 7 positions matching TRBD1. Trimming cost V 6 bases and J 4 bases; bases outside gene matches: 5. CDR3 length equals 13 residues. Germline CDR1 MNHEY, CDR2 SVGEGT. In DNA, the CDR3 is TGTGCCAGCAGGAGACAGGGTTCCTATGGCTACACCTTC. It encodes CASRRQGSYGYTF.

The chain employs TRBV20-1 and TRBJ2-5, with 8 bases fitting TRBD2. The length of the CDR3 is 17 residues. V shed 4 bases, J shed 2 bases, and the junction held 15 bases outside the gene matches. The V gene's germline CDR1 is DFQATT and CDR2 SNEGSKA (reference sequence). The CDR3 reads CSAKDLYTGGRQETQYF. The CDR3 nucleotides read TGCAGTGCTAAGGATCTTTACACGGGGGGGAGGCAAGAGACCCAGTACTTC.

As regards this clonotype: An end of the junction does not agree with germline; a read error may underlie this. The chain couples TRBV3-1 to TRBJ1-5, with D hard to call. This CDR3 contains 17 residues. Germline V gene lookup returns CDR1 LGHDT and CDR2 YNNKEL (reference sequence). The CDR3: CASSQDILPGINQPQHF. The DNA of the CDR3 is TGTGCTAGCAGCCAAGATATTTTACCGGGGATTAATCAGCCCCAGCATTTT. Using reference TRBV3-1 and TRBJ1-5 for the parts outside the CDR3, the full variable domain is DTAVSQTPKYLVTQMGNDKSIKCEQNLGHDTMYWYKQDSKKFLKIMFSYNNKELIINETVPNRFSPKSPDKAHLNLHINSLELGDSAVYFCASSQDILPGINQPQHFGDGTRLSIL.

This clonotype occurred many times. The chain is built from TRBV29-1 and TRBJ1-2; TRBD1 is a possible D gene (5 bases). V was pared by 6 bases and J by 6 bases, with 11 bases between. CDR3 length equals 11 residues. CDR1 SQVTM and CDR2 ANQGSEA come from the germline V gene. The chain's CDR3 is CSVRGADGYTF. The CDR3 DNA is TGCAGCGTGAGGGGTGCGGATGGCTACACCTTC.

This clonotype was seen at least ten times. This chain joins TRBV20-1 and TRBJ1-6, with a tentative D call TRBD1 (6 bases). Trimming removed 8 bases from V and 8 bases from J, with 19 bases in between. The CDR3 runs 14 residues. CDR1 and CDR2 (germline): DFQATT, SNEGSKA (reference sequence). CDR3 protein: CSPSGGRSDSPLHF. DNA of the CDR3: TGCAGTCCTTCCGGGGGCAGGTCCGATTCACCCCTCCACTTT.

J is TRBJ2-5 and V is TRBV10-3, with D possibly TRBD2 on 5 matching bases. The CDR3 is 16 amino acids. V lost 3 bases and J lost 4, with 18 bases in between. From germline, CDR1 is ENHRY and CDR2 SYGVKD. In nucleotides, the CDR3 is TGTGCCATCAGTGACCCGCTTAGAGTCGGAGGAGAGACCCAGTACTTC. It yields the protein CAISDPLRVGGETQYF.

The V and J genes are TRBV7-2 and TRBJ1-5; 7 bases map to TRBD1. The CDR3 covers 15 residues. J gave up 5 bases and V 5 bases, and 9 bases lay outside the gene matches. CDR1 is SGHTA and CDR2 is FQGNSA in the germline V gene. The CDR3, as DNA: TGTGCCAGCAGCCCAGGGTGGGACAGCGATCAGCCCCAGCATTTT. Encoded protein: CASSPGWDSDQPQHF.